A single sample gave rise to the 10 T cell receptor beta chains below, sequenced in a study of blood T cell repertoires in COVID-19. Clones were read by immunoSEQ multiplex PCR, and TCRdb kept only the in-frame ones, dropping some. The data contain hundreds of thousands of clones, around 79% of them seen just once; the ten biggest clones take up about 3%. Sequencing was performed on peripheral blood. These receptors were obtained from a woman over 75 with acute or convalescent COVID-19.

The chain has TRBV6-6 and TRBJ2-5, with D maybe TRBD2 (5 bases). This CDR3 has 14 residues. The germline V gene encodes CDR1 MNHNY and CDR2 SVGAGI (reference sequence). Deletions cut 7 bases from V and 5 bases from J, with 17 bases between. CDR3 DNA sequence: TGTGCCAGCACCCTCACGGCGGGTGGGGAGACCCAGTACTTC. Protein product: CASTLTAGGETQYF.

This chain links TRBV6-5 with TRBJ2-1; 7 bases map to TRBD1. V was pared by 7 bases and J by 7 bases, with 10 bases of the junction left unmatched. From germline, CDR1 is MNHEY and CDR2 SVGAGI. This CDR3 spans 14 amino acids. The CDR3: CASNTRQGWNEQFF. CDR3 coding DNA: TGTGCCAGCAATACCCGACAGGGTTGGAATGAGCAGTTCTTC.

The chain employs TRBV9 and TRBJ1-1; D is unresolved. The germline CDR1 and CDR2 sequences are SGDLS and YYNGEE. The CDR3 is 15 amino acids. Trimming took 0 bases from V and 1 from J, leaving 10 bases between them. The CDR3: CASSVGLQTNTEAFF. CDR3 bases: TGTGCCAGCAGCGTAGGACTCCAAACGAACACTGAAGCTTTCTTT.

The chain has TRBV5-4 and TRBJ2-1; TRBD1 is a possible D gene (6 bases). The V and J ends lost 4 bases and 3 bases respectively, with 11 bases between them. The length of the CDR3 is 14 residues. Germline V gives CDR1 SGHNT, CDR2 YYREEE (reference sequence). The CDR3 region is CASSGEGHYNEQFF. CDR3 in DNA: TGTGCCAGCAGCGGCGAGGGACACTACAATGAGCAGTTCTTC.

This sequence joins TRBV27 and TRBJ1-6; 9 nucleotides match TRBD1. The CDR3 totals 14 residues. J gave up 9 bases and V 3 bases, and 3 bases lay outside the gene matches. In germline, CDR1 is MNHEY, CDR2 SMNVEV (reference sequence). The CDR3 region is CASSFGQGISPLHF. The CDR3 bases are TGTGCCAGCAGTTTCGGACAGGGGATTTCACCCCTCCACTTT.

This sequence joins TRBV19 and TRBJ1-6; 9 bases are shared with TRBD1. Trimming removed 5 bases from V and 10 bases from J; junction bases left unmatched: 6. CDR1 and CDR2 (germline): LNHDA, SQIVND (reference sequence). The CDR3 totals 14 residues. The CDR3 bases are TGTGCCAGTAGTTTGGACAGGGGCAGGTCACCCCTCCACTTT. Translated: CASSLDRGRSPLHF.

The V gene is TRBV5-1, the J gene TRBJ2-7; a weak D match, TRBD2 (5 bases). The length of the CDR3 is 13 residues. Trimming took off 4 bases at V and 6 bases at J, with 14 bases between the two ends. Germline CDR1 and CDR2: SGHRS and YFSETQ. The CDR3 nucleotides are TGCGCCAGCAGCCCCATGATTGAGGGCGAGCAGTACTTC. Translated: CASSPMIEGEQYF.

The rearrangement links TRBV2 to TRBJ2-3, with 12 bases identical to TRBD2. Germline CDR1 SNHLY, CDR2 FYNNEI. V dropped 1 base and J dropped 4; count of bases not matched to a gene: 6. The CDR3 loop spans 17 amino acids. In DNA form, the CDR3 reads TGTGCCAGCAGTGAAGGGTTGGGACTAGCGGGCCCAGATACGCAGTATTTT. Translating gives CASSEGLGLAGPDTQYF.

The chain is built from TRBV11-3 and TRBJ2-6; D might be TRBD2 (6 bases). Germline-derived CDR1 and CDR2 are SGHNT and YENEEA. The CDR3 loop spans 20 amino acids. The V and J ends lost 5 bases and 0 bases respectively, with 23 bases between them. The DNA of the CDR3 is TGTGCCAGCAGCCAGTTCCCCTTGACTAGACTCACCTCTGGGGCCAACGTCCTGACTTTC. It encodes CASSQFPLTRLTSGANVLTF.

The chain couples TRBV7-9 to TRBJ2-5; D might be TRBD1 (6 bases). Trimming took off 2 bases at V and 4 bases at J, with 14 bases between the two ends. From germline, CDR1 is SEHNR and CDR2 FQNEAQ (reference sequence). The CDR3 is 15 amino acids. The CDR3 spells CASSLHTGMGETQYF. The CDR3 DNA reads as TGTGCCAGCAGCTTACACACAGGGATGGGAGAGACCCAGTACTTC.